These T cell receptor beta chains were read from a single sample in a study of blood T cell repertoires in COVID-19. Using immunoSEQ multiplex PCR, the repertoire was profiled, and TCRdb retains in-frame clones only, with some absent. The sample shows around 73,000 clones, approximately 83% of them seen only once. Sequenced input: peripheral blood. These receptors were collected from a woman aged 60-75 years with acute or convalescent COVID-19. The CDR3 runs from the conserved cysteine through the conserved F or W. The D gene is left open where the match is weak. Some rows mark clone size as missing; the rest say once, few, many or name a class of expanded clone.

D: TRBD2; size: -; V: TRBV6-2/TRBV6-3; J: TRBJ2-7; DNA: TGTGCCAGCAGTTACTCTCCGGTAGCGGGTGGCTACGAGCAGTACTTC; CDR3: CASSYSPVAGGYEQYF
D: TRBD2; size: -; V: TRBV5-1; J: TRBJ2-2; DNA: TGCGCCAGCAGCTTAACTAGCGGGGTATCGAACACCGGGGAGCTGTTTTTT; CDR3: CASSLTSGVSNTGELFF
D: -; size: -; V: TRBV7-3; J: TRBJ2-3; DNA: TGTGCCAGCAGCTTAACGCTGGGCAGGGAGGCCCTCAATACGCAGTATTTT; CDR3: CASSLTLGREALNTQYF
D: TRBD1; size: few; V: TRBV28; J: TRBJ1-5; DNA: TGTGCCAGCAGTTCGTGGACAGGGGCGCTGAAAGACCAGCCCCAGCATTTT; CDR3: CASSSWTGALKDQPQHF
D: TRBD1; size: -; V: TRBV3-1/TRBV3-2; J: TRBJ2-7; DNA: TGTGCCAGCAGCCAAGAGGGACAGCGGAGGTTCTACGAGCAGTACTTC; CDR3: CASSQEGQRRFYEQYF
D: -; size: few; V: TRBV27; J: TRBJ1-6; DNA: TGTGCCAGCAGTTTCATGGCAGGGGATTCACCCCTCCACTTT; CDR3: CASSFMAGDSPLHF
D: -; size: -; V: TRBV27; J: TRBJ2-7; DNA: TGTGCCAGCACCAAAGCAGGGGAAAGCTACGAGCAGTACTTC; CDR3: CASTKAGESYEQYF
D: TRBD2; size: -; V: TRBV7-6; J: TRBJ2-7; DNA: TGTGCCAGCAGCTTTTTTAGCGGGAGGGCGGCGGTCGAGCAGTACTTC; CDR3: CASSFFSGRAAVEQYF
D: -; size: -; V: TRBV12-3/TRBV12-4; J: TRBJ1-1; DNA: TGTGCCAGCAGTCCAGCCAGGGGTTCTGAAGCTTTCTTT; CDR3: CASSPARGSEAFF
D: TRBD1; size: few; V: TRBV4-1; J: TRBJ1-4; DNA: TGCGCCAGCAGCCCTCGGACAGGGGCGGGTGAAAAACTGTTTTTT; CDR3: CASSPRTGAGEKLFF
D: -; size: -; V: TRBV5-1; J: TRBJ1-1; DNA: TGCGCCAGCAGCTACGCCGGGACTAACACTGAAGCTTTCTTT; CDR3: CASSYAGTNTEAFF
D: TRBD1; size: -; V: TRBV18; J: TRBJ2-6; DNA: TGTGCCAGCTCACCTACGGGACAGGTTCTCTCTGGAGCCAACGTCCTGACTTTC; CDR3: CASSPTGQVLSGANVLTF
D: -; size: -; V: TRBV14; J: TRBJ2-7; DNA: TGTGCCAGCAGCCCATTACCAGGACAGACCTCCTACGAGCAGTACTTC; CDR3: CASSPLPGQTSYEQYF
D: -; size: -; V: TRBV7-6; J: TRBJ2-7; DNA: TGTGCCAGCAGCTTAAGTAGCGGAGCCTACGAGCAGTACTTC; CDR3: CASSLSSGAYEQYF
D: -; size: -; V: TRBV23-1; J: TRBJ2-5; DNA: TGTTGCCAGTTCGAGGGATCAGCACCCCAAGAGACCCAGTACTTC; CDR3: CCQFEGSAPQETQYF
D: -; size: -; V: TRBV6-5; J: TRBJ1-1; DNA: TGTGCCAGCAGTTACTCGAGGGTTATTCACACTGAAGCTTTCTTT; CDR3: CASSYSRVIHTEAFF
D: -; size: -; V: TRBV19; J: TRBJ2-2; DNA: TGTGCCAGTAGTATCACCGGGGCCGGGGAGCTGTTTTTT; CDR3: CASSITGAGELFF
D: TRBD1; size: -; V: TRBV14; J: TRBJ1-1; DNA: TGTGCCAGCAGTCGGGGACAGTACCGGAACACTGAAGCTTTCTTT; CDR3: CASSRGQYRNTEAFF
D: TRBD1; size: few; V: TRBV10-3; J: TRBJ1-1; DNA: TGTGCCATCAGCCCGGGGGGAACAGGGGGCTGGAACACTGAAGCTTTCTTT; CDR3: CAISPGGTGGWNTEAFF
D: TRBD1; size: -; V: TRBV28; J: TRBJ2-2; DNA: TGTGCCAGCAGCCGGGCGGACAGGGGGCGGACCGGGGAGCTGTTTTTT; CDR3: CASSRADRGRTGELFF
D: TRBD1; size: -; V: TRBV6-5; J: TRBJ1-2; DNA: TGTGCCAGCAGTTACTCGGGGACAGTTAACTATGGCTACACCTTC; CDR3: CASSYSGTVNYGYTF
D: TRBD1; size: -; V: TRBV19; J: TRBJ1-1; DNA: TGTGCCAGTAGTATCGGCGGGACAGAGAACACTGAAGCTTTCTTT; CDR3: CASSIGGTENTEAFF
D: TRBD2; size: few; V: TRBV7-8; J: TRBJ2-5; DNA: TGTGCCAGCAGCTTAAGGTCCCGCCTAGCGGGGAAAGAGACCCAGTACTTC; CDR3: CASSLRSRLAGKETQYF
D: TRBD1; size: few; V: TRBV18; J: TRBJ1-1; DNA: TGTGCCAGCTCACCAGGGGACAGGGCGGCTTTCTTT; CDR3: CASSPGDRAAFF
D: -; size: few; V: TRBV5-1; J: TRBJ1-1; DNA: TGCGCCAGCAGCTCGGGACTTTTGAACACTGAAGCTTTCTTT; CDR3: CASSSGLLNTEAFF
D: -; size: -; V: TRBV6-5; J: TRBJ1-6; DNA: TGTGCCAGCACCATACAGGGAGATAATTCACCCCTCCACTTT; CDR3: CASTIQGDNSPLHF
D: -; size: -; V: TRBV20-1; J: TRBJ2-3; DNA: TGCAGTGCTCCTCGTGGCCCTACGCAGTATTTT; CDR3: CSAPRGPTQYF
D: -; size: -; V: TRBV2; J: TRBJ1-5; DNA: TGTGCCAGCAGACAGGGTTCATATAGCAATCAGCCCCAGCATTTT; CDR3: CASRQGSYSNQPQHF
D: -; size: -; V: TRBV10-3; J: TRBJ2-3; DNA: TGTGCCACGTCGGGCGGGGAAACAGATACGCAGTATTTT; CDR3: CATSGGETDTQYF
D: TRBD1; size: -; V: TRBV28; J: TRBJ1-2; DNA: TGTGCCAGCAAAACAGGGGGCGTCTATGGCTACACCTTC; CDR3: CASKTGGVYGYTF
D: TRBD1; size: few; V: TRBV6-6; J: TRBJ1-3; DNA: TGTGCCAGCAGTCTACAGGGGGCGGCGGACACCATATATTTT; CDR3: CASSLQGAADTIYF
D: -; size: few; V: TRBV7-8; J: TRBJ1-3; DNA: TGTGCCAGCAGCCAAGAGGGGGGGGGAACTGGAAACACCATATATTTT; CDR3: CASSQEGGGTGNTIYF
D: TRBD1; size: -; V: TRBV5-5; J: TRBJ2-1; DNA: TGTGCCAGCAGCTGGTCGACAGACAGGGTGGGGTTCTTC; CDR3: CASSWSTDRVGFF
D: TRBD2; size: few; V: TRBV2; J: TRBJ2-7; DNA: TGTGCCAGCAGCTTGACTAGCACTGGATACGAGCAGTACTTC; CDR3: CASSLTSTGYEQYF
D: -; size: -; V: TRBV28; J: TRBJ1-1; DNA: TGTGCCAGCAGTTTAAGGGGTTCTCGGAACACTGAAGCTTTCTTT; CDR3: CASSLRGSRNTEAFF
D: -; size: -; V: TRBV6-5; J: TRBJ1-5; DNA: TGTGCCAGCAGACGAACAGGCGCGAGCAATCAGCCCCAGCATTTT; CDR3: CASRRTGASNQPQHF
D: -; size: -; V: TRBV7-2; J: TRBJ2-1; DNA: TGTGCCAGCAGCTTACTGGGGGCGCTGGGTGAGCAGTTCTTC; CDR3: CASSLLGALGEQFF
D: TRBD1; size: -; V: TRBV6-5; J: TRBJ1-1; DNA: TGTGCCAGCAATGCCAGGGGGGCGGTGAACACTGAAGCTTTCTTT; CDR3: CASNARGAVNTEAFF
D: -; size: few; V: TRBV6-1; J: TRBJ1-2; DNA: TGTGCCAGCAGTGAAAACCTAGACTATGGCTACACCTTC; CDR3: CASSENLDYGYTF
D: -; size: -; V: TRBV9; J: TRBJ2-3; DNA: TGTGCCAGCAGCGTAGGTGTCTTTAGCACAGATACGCAGTATTTT; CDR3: CASSVGVFSTDTQYF
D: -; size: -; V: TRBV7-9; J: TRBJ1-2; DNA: TGTGCCAGCAGCTTAGAGAGTTATGGCTACACCTTC; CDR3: CASSLESYGYTF
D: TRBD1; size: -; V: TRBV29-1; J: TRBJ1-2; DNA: TGCAGCGTTGAAGATGCCCGGACAGGGGCCGGCTACACCTTC; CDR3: CSVEDARTGAGYTF
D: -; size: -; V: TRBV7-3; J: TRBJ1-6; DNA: TGTGCCAGCAGCTTACAGTTTAATTCACCCCTCCACTTT; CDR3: CASSLQFNSPLHF
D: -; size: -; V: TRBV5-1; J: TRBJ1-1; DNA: TGCGCCAGCAGCTCGACCGCGGGCTCAAACACTGAAGCTTTCTTT; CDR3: CASSSTAGSNTEAFF
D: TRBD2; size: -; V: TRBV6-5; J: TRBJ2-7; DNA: TGTGCCAGCATTCGGGGGAGCGGGAGAATGTTCGAGCAGTACTTC; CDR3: CASIRGSGRMFEQYF
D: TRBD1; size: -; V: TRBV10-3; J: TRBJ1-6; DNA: TGTGCCATCAGTACGGGGACAGTGAATAATTCACCCCTCCACTTT; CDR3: CAISTGTVNNSPLHF
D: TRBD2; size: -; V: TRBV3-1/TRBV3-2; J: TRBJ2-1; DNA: TGTGCCAGCAGCCAATCCATCTTTAGCGGGGGTGAGCAGTTCTTC; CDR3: CASSQSIFSGGEQFF
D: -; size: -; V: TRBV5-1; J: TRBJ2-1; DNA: TGCGCCAGCGCAGCTCGGGGGGCGGTCTACAATGAGCAGTTCTTC; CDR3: CASAARGAVYNEQFF
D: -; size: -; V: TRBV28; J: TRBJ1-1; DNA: TGTGCCAGCAGTATCAATCCGGGGACTGCTAACACTGAAGCTTTCTTT; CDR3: CASSINPGTANTEAFF
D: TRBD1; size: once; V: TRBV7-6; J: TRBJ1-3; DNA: TGTGCCAGCAGCCCCGGGACAGGGGTCACCATATATTTT; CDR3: CASSPGTGVTIYF
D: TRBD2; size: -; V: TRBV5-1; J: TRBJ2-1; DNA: TGCGCCAGCAGTAGCGGGGGGGCCGTCAATGAGCAGTTCTTC; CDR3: CASSSGGAVNEQFF
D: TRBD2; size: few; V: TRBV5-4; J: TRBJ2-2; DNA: TGTGCCAGCAGCTCCGGGACTAGGCGGATGGGGGAGCTGTTTTTT; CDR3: CASSSGTRRMGELFF
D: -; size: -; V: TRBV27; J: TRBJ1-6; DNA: TGTGCCAGCAGTTTAGACCGGCGGATTTCACCCCTCCACTTT; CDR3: CASSLDRRISPLHF
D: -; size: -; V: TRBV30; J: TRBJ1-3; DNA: TGTGCCTGGAAACACATGGCTGGAAACACCATATATTTT; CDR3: CAWKHMAGNTIYF
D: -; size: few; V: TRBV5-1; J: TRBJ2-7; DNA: TGCGCCAGCAGCTCGCAGGGGACGGGATACGAGCAGTACTTC; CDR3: CASSSQGTGYEQYF
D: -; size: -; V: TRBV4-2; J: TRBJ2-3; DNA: TGTGCCAGCAGCCAAGCAGGGGACACAGATACGCAGTATTTT; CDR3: CASSQAGDTDTQYF
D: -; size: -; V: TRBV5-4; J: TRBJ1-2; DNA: TGTGCCAGCAGCCCGCCCGACATTTCTAACTATGGCTACACCTTC; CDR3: CASSPPDISNYGYTF
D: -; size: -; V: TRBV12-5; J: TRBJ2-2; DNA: TGTGCTAGTTCCTTGGGAGGGAACACCGGGGAGCTGTTTTTT; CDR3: CASSLGGNTGELFF
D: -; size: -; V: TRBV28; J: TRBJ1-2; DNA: TGTGCCAGCAGTCTCGGACAGCTCTATGGCTACACCTTC; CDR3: CASSLGQLYGYTF
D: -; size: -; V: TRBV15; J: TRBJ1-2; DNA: TGTGCCACCAGCAGAGATCGGGCAGGGTTTTATGGCTACACCTTC; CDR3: CATSRDRAGFYGYTF